The next 31 T cell receptor beta chains were all read from a single sample in a study of PD-1 blockade in classical Hodgkin lymphoma. Time point specified: cycle 4 day 1 (C4D1), after less than 7 weeks of nivolumab. After autologous stem cell transplantation all patients relapsed, and prior brentuximab vedotin exposure differed between cohorts. Assay used: immunoSEQ multiplex PCR; TCRdb lists only in-frame clones, some missing. The sample lists under 45,000 clones; 60% to 70% were seen once. The starting material was peripheral blood mononuclear cells (PBMCs), obtained before the fourth cycle of nivolumab. The receptors stem from a human donor with classical Hodgkin lymphoma.

The genes are TRBV7-2 and TRBJ2-7, with D possibly matching TRBD1 (5 bases). V was pared by 6 bases and J by 3 bases, with 18 bases between. CDR3 length: 15 residues. Germline V gene data show CDR1 as SGHTA and CDR2 as FQGNSA. The CDR3 bases are TGTGCCAGCAGTACCGGCACAGGAGACCTCTACGAGCAGTACTTC. Translated: CASSTGTGDLYEQYF.

The J gene is TRBJ2-3, the V gene TRBV2; 14 bases are shared with TRBD2. The length of the CDR3 is 16 residues. Unmatched junction bases numbered 7, after V lost 5 bases and J lost 6 bases. Germline V gene data show CDR1 as SNHLY and CDR2 as FYNNEI. The DNA of the CDR3 is TGTGCCAGCAGTCGGGGACTAGCGGGGGAGGGTGATACGCAGTATTTT. Protein: CASSRGLAGEGDTQYF.

The rearrangement uses TRBV28 and TRBJ1-6; TRBD1 is a possible D gene (6 bases). Looked up from germline, CDR1 is MDHEN and CDR2 is SYDVKM. CDR3 length equals 15 residues. The ends were cut back, 6 bases at V and 9 bases at J, with 18 bases in the middle. The CDR3 coding sequence is TGTGCCAGCAGCCTAGGGGACACCGGACCTTCACCCCTCCACTTT. It codes for CASSLGDTGPSPLHF.

This chain joins TRBV7-2 and TRBJ2-5; TRBD2 matches 7 bases. The CDR3 consists of 19 residues. J was trimmed by 1 base and V by 5 bases; bases with no gene match: 19. The germline V gene has CDR1 SGHTA and CDR2 FQGNSA. The CDR3: CASSRVNPSGSGSQETQYF. CDR3 DNA: TGTGCCAGCAGCCGCGTGAATCCTAGCGGAAGCGGGTCCCAAGAGACCCAGTACTTC.

The chain joins TRBV5-6 to TRBJ1-1; possible D gene TRBD1, 6 bases. Germline V gives CDR1 SGHDT, CDR2 YYEEEE. CDR3 length equals 17 residues. With 4 bases removed from V and 0 bases from J, the gap between germline ends came to 19 bases. Written as DNA, the CDR3 is TGTGCCAGCAGCCCATCGAGGGGGAAAGGGATGAACACTGAAGCTTTCTTT. It specifies CASSPSRGKGMNTEAFF. The entire variable domain, with the rest obtained from reference TRBV5-6 and TRBJ1-1, is as follows: DAGVTQSPTHLIKTRGQQVTLRCSPKSGHDTVSWYQQALGQGPQFIFQYYEEEERQRGNFPDRFSGHQFPNYSSELNVNALLLGDSALYLCASSPSRGKGMNTEAFFGQGTRLTVV.

V and J are TRBV28 and TRBJ1-1; D unresolved. From germline, CDR1 is MDHEN and CDR2 SYDVKM. The CDR3 spans 14 residues. V lost 6 bases, J lost 4 bases, and 15 bases lay in between. The CDR3 nucleotides read TGTGCCAGCAGACACGACCCTGTCCCCACTGAAGCTTTCTTT. Amino acid sequence: CASRHDPVPTEAFF.

This clone was seen a handful of times. This rearrangement joins TRBV19 to TRBJ2-1, with D perhaps matching TRBD1 (6 bases). CDR1 LNHDA and CDR2 SQIVND come from the germline V gene (reference sequence). The CDR3 runs to 14 residues. Trimming cost V 3 bases and J 8 bases, with 14 bases left between them. The CDR3 region has the DNA TGTGCCAGTAGTATCACAGGCTGGGGGCATGAGCAGTTCTTC. The encoded protein is CASSITGWGHEQFF.

V and J are TRBV6-4 and TRBJ2-2, with TRBD1 matching over 8 bases. This CDR3 comprises 14 residues. Looked up from germline, CDR1 is MRHNA and CDR2 is SNTAGT. The J segment lost 7 bases and the V segment lost 8 bases, leaving 9 bases of the junction unmatched. CDR3 bases: TGTGCCAGCCCTGACGGCAGGGGGCGCGGGGAGCTGTTTTTT. Translated: CASPDGRGRGELFF.

The rearrangement joins TRBV6-1 to TRBJ2-3, with 11 bases fitting TRBD1. V lost 7 bases, J lost 4 bases, and 4 bases stayed unmatched. CDR3 length: 14 residues. Germline V gene sequence: CDR1 MNHNS, CDR2 SASEGT. In DNA form, the CDR3 reads TGTGCCAGCATGAGGACAGGGGGCGCAGATACGCAGTATTTT. It is translated as CASMRTGGADTQYF.

The J gene is TRBJ2-1, the V gene TRBV28; D tentatively fits TRBD1 or TRBD2 (7 bases each). Between the trimmed V and J ends, which lost 5 bases and 4 bases, there was a span of 24 bases. The CDR3 covers 18 residues. Germline CDR1 reads MDHEN; CDR2 reads SYDVKM. The CDR3 sequence: CASSPQTWGGGLYNEQFF. In DNA, the CDR3 is TGTGCCAGCAGTCCCCAAACCTGGGGAGGGGGCTTATACAATGAGCAGTTCTTC.

The genes are TRBV7-2 and TRBJ2-2; D remains unclear. The CDR3 runs to 17 residues. Looked up from germline, CDR1 is SGHTA and CDR2 is FQGNSA. The germline V and J ends were trimmed by 5 bases and 6 bases, with 22 bases remaining between them. CDR3 residues: CASSAEQMVTFAGELFF. CDR3 DNA: TGTGCCAGCAGCGCTGAACAAATGGTGACATTCGCCGGGGAGCTGTTTTTT.

This clone was detected only a few times. This chain uses TRBV7-2 with TRBJ1-3, with unresolved D. The CDR3 has 17 amino acids. Germline V gene data show CDR1 as SGHTA and CDR2 as FQGNSA. The V end was cut by 4 bases, the J end by 0 bases, with 16 bases between. The DNA for the CDR3 is TGTGCCAGCAGCTACCATGGAGGGCGCCCCTCTGGAAACACCATATATTTT. Protein product: CASSYHGGRPSGNTIYF. The whole variable domain, filled in from reference TRBV7-2 and TRBJ1-3, reads GAGVSQSPSNKVTEKGKDVELRCDPISGHTALYWYRQSLGQGLEFLIYFQGNSAPDKSGLPSDRFSAERTGGSVSTLTIQRTQQEDSAVYLCASSYHGGRPSGNTIYFGEGSWLTVV.

In this sample, this clone turned up many times. This chain links TRBV19 with TRBJ1-1; D remains unclear. The CDR3 is made up of 12 amino acids. The V end was cut by 5 bases, the J end by 1 base, with 5 bases between. Germline CDR1 reads LNHDA; CDR2 reads SQIVND (reference sequence). Written as DNA, the CDR3 is TGTGCCAGTAGTCGTTCGAACACTGAAGCTTTCTTT. Protein sequence: CASSRSNTEAFF.

This clone was seen many times. The rearrangement joins TRBV7-2 to TRBJ2-1; 14 bases are a match to TRBD2. Trimming took 3 bases from V and 8 from J; bases not matched to a gene: 3. CDR1 is SGHTA and CDR2 is FQGNSA in the germline V gene. The length of the CDR3 is 15 residues. CDR3 loop: CASSFRGLAGDEQFF. The CDR3 nucleotides read TGTGCCAGCAGCTTTCGGGGACTAGCGGGAGATGAGCAGTTCTTC. The full variable domain, rest sourced from reference TRBV7-2 and TRBJ2-1, is GAGVSQSPSNKVTEKGKDVELRCDPISGHTALYWYRQSLGQGLEFLIYFQGNSAPDKSGLPSDRFSAERTGGSVSTLTIQRTQQEDSAVYLCASSFRGLAGDEQFFGPGTRLTVL.

This chain uses TRBV27 with TRBJ1-2; D may be TRBD1 (6 bases). V lost 6 bases, J lost 1 base, and 15 bases lay in between. The germline gives CDR1 MNHEY, CDR2 SMNVEV (reference sequence). This CDR3 has 15 amino acids. The CDR3 DNA follows: TGTGCCAGCAGCACGACAGGCGAAAATAACTATGGCTACACCTTC. It codes for CASSTTGENNYGYTF.

This clone was detected only once. The chain carries TRBV10-2 and TRBJ1-6; unclear D gene. The CDR3 has 17 amino acids. The V end was cut by 8 bases, the J end by 0 bases, with 17 bases between. The germline V gene has CDR1 WSHSY and CDR2 SAAADI. The CDR3 spells CASLGRRAGSYNSPLHF. The CDR3 region has the DNA TGCGCCAGCTTGGGCAGGAGGGCGGGCTCCTATAATTCACCCCTCCACTTT.

V is TRBV4-3 and J is TRBJ1-1; D call uncertain. Germline assignment: CDR1 LGHNA and CDR2 YSLEER. The CDR3 runs 16 residues. V lost 3 bases to trimming and J lost 1 base, with 15 bases between them. The CDR3 sequence is CASSQEIGRSNTEAFF. In nucleotides, the CDR3 is TGCGCCAGCAGCCAGGAGATCGGGCGGTCGAACACTGAAGCTTTCTTT.

J is TRBJ1-2 and V is TRBV9; 8 nucleotides line up with TRBD1. V gave up 0 bases and J gave up 8 bases; unmatched junction bases: 3. Germline assignment: CDR1 SGDLS and CDR2 YYNGEE. The CDR3 totals 13 residues. The CDR3 DNA reads as TGTGCCAGCAGCGTAGAGACAGGGGTCGGCTACACCTTC. Protein: CASSVETGVGYTF.

A few counts support this clone. The genes are TRBV6-5 and TRBJ2-2; TRBD1 matches 8 bases. The CDR3 covers 16 residues. Germline-derived CDR1 and CDR2 are MNHEY and SVGAGI. Trimming removed 2 bases from V and 6 bases from J; junction bases left unmatched: 8. CDR3 protein: CASSYPGTGNSGELFF. The CDR3 bases are TGTGCCAGCAGTTACCCCGGGACAGGAAATTCCGGGGAGCTGTTTTTT.

The V gene is TRBV5-1, the J gene TRBJ1-4; D call uncertain. The CDR3 spans 18 residues. V lost 5 bases to trimming and J lost 0 bases, with 20 bases between them. Germline loops: CDR1 SGHRS, CDR2 YFSETQ. The DNA of the CDR3 is TGCGCCAGCAGACAACGGCAGAGATCCGGCGCAACTAATGAAAAACTGTTTTTT. Translation gives CASRQRQRSGATNEKLFF.

The table lists this clone with a few counts. The chain combines TRBV29-1 with TRBJ2-7, with D perhaps matching TRBD1 (6 bases). The V end was cut by 7 bases, the J end by 2 bases, with 9 bases between. Germline V gene lookup returns CDR1 SQVTM and CDR2 ANQGSEA. The CDR3 runs 11 residues. The CDR3 loop reads CSGAGAYEQYF. CDR3 nucleotides: TGCAGCGGGGCAGGGGCCTACGAGCAGTACTTC.

The V call is TRBV7-2, the J call TRBJ1-4, with D unclear. CDR1 is SGHTA, CDR2 FQGNSA, per germline. The ends were cut back, 1 base at V and 0 bases at J, with 12 bases in the middle. CDR3 size: 17 residues. The CDR3: CASSLVGTLATNEKLFF. As DNA, the CDR3 is TGTGCCAGCAGCTTAGTCGGAACACTTGCAACTAATGAAAAACTGTTTTTT.

V usage is TRBV28 and J usage is TRBJ1-2; 7 bases line up with TRBD1. Trimming cost V 6 bases and J 5 bases; bases outside gene matches: 3. Germline assignment: CDR1 MDHEN and CDR2 SYDVKM. The CDR3 runs 12 residues. The CDR3 nucleotides read TGTGCCAGCAGACAGGGGTTATATGGCTACACCTTC. The encoded protein is CASRQGLYGYTF.

The V and J genes are TRBV7-2 and TRBJ2-7; TRBD1 agrees at 9 bases. The CDR3 consists of 16 residues. The germline V gene has CDR1 SGHTA and CDR2 FQGNSA. J was trimmed by 0 bases and V by 5 bases; bases with no gene match: 8. CDR3 protein: CASSLVSTGGSYEQYF. The CDR3 nucleotides are TGTGCCAGCAGCCTAGTATCGACAGGGGGCTCCTACGAGCAGTACTTC. Full variable domain (rest looked up from reference TRBV7-2 and TRBJ2-7): GAGVSQSPSNKVTEKGKDVELRCDPISGHTALYWYRQSLGQGLEFLIYFQGNSAPDKSGLPSDRFSAERTGGSVSTLTIQRTQQEDSAVYLCASSLVSTGGSYEQYFGPGTRLTVT.

This clone appeared a few times. CDR3 amino acids: CASSPPRGGGRYEQYF. The CDR3 DNA sequence: TGTGCCAGCAGCCCTCCCAGGGGGGGAGGTCGGTACGAGCAGTACTTC. This chain links TRBV28 with TRBJ2-7; tentatively, D is TRBD1 or TRBD2 (7 bases each). The CDR3 length is 16 residues. CDR1 and CDR2 from the germline V gene are MDHEN and SYDVKM. The V end lost 6 bases, the J end lost 4 bases, and 22 bases lay between the germline ends.

The chain is built from TRBV10-3 and TRBJ2-1; 8 nucleotides agree with TRBD2. The germline V gene encodes CDR1 ENHRY and CDR2 SYGVKD. V lost 3 bases to trimming and J lost 6 bases; unmatched junction nucleotides: 7. The CDR3 length is 15 residues. CDR3 amino acids: CAISEGKRGLNEQFF. CDR3 sequence (DNA): TGTGCCATCAGTGAAGGCAAGCGGGGGCTCAATGAGCAGTTCTTC.

The chain joins TRBV7-9 to TRBJ2-3; 9 nucleotides match TRBD2. The CDR3 contains 16 residues. With 4 bases clipped from V and 5 bases from J, the junction kept 10 bases outside the gene matches. CDR1 and CDR2 from the germline V gene are SEHNR and FQNEAQ (reference sequence). The DNA of the CDR3 is TGTGCCAGCAGCTCTGGGGCTAGCGGGATGGTAGATACGCAGTATTTT. Translating it yields CASSSGASGMVDTQYF.

Only one count was recorded for this clone. V gene TRBV18 combines with J gene TRBJ1-6; 7 bases fit TRBD1. The CDR3 contains 16 residues. Trimming at V came to 4 bases and at J to 4 bases, leaving 7 bases not matched to a gene. Germline V lookup: CDR1 KGHSH, CDR2 LQKENI. Here the CDR3 reads CASSLTRQGYNSPLHF. DNA of the CDR3: TGTGCCAGCTCACTGACCCGACAGGGATATAATTCACCCCTCCACTTT.

This chain links TRBV28 with TRBJ1-2, with 7 bases fitting TRBD1. V shed 4 bases and J 3 bases; nucleotides not matched to a gene: 8. The CDR3 length is 15 residues. Germline V gives CDR1 MDHEN, CDR2 SYDVKM. The CDR3 loop is CASSSPPQGDYGYTF. CDR3 nucleotide sequence: TGTGCCAGCAGTTCTCCCCCGCAGGGGGACTATGGCTACACCTTC.

V is TRBV5-6 and J is TRBJ2-7, with TRBD2 matching over 9 bases. Germline CDR1 and CDR2: SGHDT and YYEEEE. The CDR3 has 17 residues. V trimming: 3 bases; J trimming: 5 bases; junction bases outside the gene matches: 15. CDR3 region: CASSSTLSGGQGDEQYF. Written as DNA, the CDR3 is TGTGCCAGCAGCTCCACCCTTAGCGGGGGCCAAGGGGACGAGCAGTACTTC. Full variable domain (missing parts from reference TRBV5-6 and TRBJ2-7): DAGVTQSPTHLIKTRGQQVTLRCSPKSGHDTVSWYQQALGQGPQFIFQYYEEEERQRGNFPDRFSGHQFPNYSSELNVNALLLGDSALYLCASSSTLSGGQGDEQYFGPGTRLTVT.

V gene TRBV10-3 combines with J gene TRBJ2-3; a possible D gene is TRBD2 (7 bases). Germline V gene data show CDR1 as ENHRY and CDR2 as SYGVKD. CDR3 length equals 15 residues. The V end lost 8 bases, the J end lost 6 bases, and 21 bases lay between the germline ends. The CDR3 DNA sequence: TGTGCCATCGGGTTCGGGGGAGGGGGGCCGGATACGCAGTATTTT. Translated, it gives CAIGFGGGGPDTQYF.